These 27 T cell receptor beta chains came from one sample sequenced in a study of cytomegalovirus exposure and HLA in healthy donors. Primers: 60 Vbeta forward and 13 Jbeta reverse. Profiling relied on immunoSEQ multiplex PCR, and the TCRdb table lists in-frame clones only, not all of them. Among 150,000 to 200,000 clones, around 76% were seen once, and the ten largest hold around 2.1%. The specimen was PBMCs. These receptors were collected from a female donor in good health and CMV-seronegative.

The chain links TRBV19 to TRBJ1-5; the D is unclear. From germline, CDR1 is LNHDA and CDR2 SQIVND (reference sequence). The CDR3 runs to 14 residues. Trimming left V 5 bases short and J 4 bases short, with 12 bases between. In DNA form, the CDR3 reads TGTGCCAGTAGTTCCGGGTTTTGGAATCAGCCCCAGCATTTT. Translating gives CASSSGFWNQPQHF. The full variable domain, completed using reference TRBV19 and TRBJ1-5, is DGGITQSPKYLFRKEGQNVTLSCEQNLNHDAMYWYRQDPGQGLRLIYYSQIVNDFQKGDIAEGYSVSREKKESFPLTVTSAQKNPTAFYLCASSSGFWNQPQHFGDGTRLSIL.

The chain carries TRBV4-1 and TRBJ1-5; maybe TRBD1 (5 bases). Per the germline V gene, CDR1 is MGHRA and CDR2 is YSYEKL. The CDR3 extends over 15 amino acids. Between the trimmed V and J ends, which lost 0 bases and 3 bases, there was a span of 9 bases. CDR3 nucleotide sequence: TGCGCCAGCAGCCAAGATAACAGGTTCAATCAGCCCCAGCATTTT. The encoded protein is CASSQDNRFNQPQHF.

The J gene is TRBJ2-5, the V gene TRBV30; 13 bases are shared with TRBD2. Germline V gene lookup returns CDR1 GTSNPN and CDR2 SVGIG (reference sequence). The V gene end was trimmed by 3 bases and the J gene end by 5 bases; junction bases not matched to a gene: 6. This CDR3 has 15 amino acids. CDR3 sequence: CAWREGTSGVETQYF. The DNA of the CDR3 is TGTGCCTGGAGGGAGGGGACTAGCGGGGTGGAGACCCAGTACTTC.

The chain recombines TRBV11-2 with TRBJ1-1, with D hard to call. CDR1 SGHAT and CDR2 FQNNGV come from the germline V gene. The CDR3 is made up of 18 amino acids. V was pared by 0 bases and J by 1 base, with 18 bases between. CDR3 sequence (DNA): TGTGCCAGCAGCTTAGATCAGATTAGCAAGGCTTGGAACACTGAAGCTTTCTTT. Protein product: CASSLDQISKAWNTEAFF.

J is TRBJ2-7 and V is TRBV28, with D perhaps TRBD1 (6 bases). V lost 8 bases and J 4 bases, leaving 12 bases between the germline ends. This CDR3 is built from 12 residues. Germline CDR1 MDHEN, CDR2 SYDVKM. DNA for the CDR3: TGTGCCAGCGGGTCCCAGGGGTACGAGCAGTACTTC. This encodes CASGSQGYEQYF.

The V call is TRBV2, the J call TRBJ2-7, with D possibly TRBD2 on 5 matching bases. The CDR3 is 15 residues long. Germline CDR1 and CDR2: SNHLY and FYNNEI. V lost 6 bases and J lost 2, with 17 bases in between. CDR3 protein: CASSAGRGVPYEQYF. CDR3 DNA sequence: TGTGCCAGCAGCGCCGGCCGGGGTGTGCCCTACGAGCAGTACTTC.

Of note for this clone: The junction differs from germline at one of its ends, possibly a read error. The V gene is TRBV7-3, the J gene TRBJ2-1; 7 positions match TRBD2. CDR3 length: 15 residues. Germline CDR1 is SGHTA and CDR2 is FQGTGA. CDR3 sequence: CASSLTGTTNSEQFF. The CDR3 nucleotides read TGTGCCAGCAGCCTAACCGGGACTACCAACAGTGAGCAGTTCTTC.

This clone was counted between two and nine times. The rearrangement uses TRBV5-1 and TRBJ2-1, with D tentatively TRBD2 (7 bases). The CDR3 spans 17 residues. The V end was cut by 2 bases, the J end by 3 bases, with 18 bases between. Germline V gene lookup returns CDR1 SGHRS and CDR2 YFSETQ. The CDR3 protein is CASSFIAGVGGYNEQFF. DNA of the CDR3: TGCGCCAGCAGCTTTATCGCGGGAGTAGGGGGCTACAATGAGCAGTTCTTC. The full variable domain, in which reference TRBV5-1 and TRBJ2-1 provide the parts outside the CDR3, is KAGVTQTPRYLIKTRGQQVTLSCSPISGHRSVSWYQQTPGQGLQFLFEYFSETQRNKGNFPGRFSGRQFSNSRSEMNVSTLELGDSALYLCASSFIAGVGGYNEQFFGPGTRLTVL.

The CDR3 spells CASRRGQGLEGYTF. CDR3 DNA sequence: TGTGCCAGCAGAAGGGGACAGGGGCTGGAGGGCTACACCTTC. This rearrangement joins TRBV27 to TRBJ1-2, with 10 bases matching TRBD1. The ends lost 6 bases at V and 8 bases at J; junction bases unmatched: 9. This CDR3 spans 14 amino acids. CDR1 is MNHEY and CDR2 is SMNVEV in the germline V gene (reference sequence).

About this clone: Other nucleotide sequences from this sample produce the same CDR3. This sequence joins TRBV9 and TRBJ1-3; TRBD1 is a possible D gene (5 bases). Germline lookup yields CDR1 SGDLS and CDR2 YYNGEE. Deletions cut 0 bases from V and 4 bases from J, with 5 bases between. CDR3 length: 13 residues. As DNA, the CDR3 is TGTGCCAGCAGCGTAGCAGGGGGAAACACCATATATTTT. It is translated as CASSVAGGNTIYF.

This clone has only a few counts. The CDR3 is CARSSSGTGCYTF. As DNA, the CDR3 is TGTGCCAGAAGCTCGTCCGGGACAGGGTGCTACACCTTC. This sequence joins TRBV5-3 and TRBJ1-2, with TRBD1 matching over 9 bases. TRBV5-3 is known as an ORF, though its function is uncertain. This CDR3 contains 13 residues. V trimming: 3 bases; J trimming: 9 bases; junction bases outside the gene matches: 6.

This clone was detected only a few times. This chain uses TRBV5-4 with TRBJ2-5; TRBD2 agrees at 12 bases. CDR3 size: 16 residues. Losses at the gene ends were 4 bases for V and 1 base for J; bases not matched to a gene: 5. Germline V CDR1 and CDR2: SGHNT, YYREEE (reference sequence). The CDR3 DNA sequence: TGTGCCAGCAGCCAAGGGACTAGCGGGCCCCAAGAGACCCAGTACTTC. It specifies CASSQGTSGPQETQYF.

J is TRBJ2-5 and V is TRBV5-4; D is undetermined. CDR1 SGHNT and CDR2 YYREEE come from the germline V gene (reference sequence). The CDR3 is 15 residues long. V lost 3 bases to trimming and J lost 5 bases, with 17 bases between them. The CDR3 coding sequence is TGTGCCAGCAGCTCCCGGGTAGGTCAAAAGGAGACCCAGTACTTC. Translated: CASSSRVGQKETQYF.

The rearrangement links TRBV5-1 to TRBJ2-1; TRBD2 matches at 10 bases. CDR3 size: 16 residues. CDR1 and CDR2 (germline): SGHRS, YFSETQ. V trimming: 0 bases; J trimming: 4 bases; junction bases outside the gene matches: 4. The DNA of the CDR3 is TGCGCCAGCAGCTTGGTCCTAGCGGGGGATTACAATGAGCAGTTCTTC. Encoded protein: CASSLVLAGDYNEQFF.

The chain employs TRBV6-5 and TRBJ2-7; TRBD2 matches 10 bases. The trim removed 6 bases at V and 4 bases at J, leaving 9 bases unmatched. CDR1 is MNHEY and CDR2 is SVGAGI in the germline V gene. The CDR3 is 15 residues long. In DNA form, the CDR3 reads TGTGCCAGCAGCTATACTAGCGGGAAAGGGTACGAGCAGTACTTC. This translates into CASSYTSGKGYEQYF.

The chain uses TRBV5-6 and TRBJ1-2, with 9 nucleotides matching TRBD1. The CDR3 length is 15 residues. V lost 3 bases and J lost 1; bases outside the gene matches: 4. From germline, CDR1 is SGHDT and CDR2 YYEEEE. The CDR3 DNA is TGTGCCAGCAGCTACCGACAGGGGGGTAACTATGGCTACACCTTC. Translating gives CASSYRQGGNYGYTF. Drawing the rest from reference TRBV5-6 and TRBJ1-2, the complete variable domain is DAGVTQSPTHLIKTRGQQVTLRCSPKSGHDTVSWYQQALGQGPQFIFQYYEEEERQRGNFPDRFSGHQFPNYSSELNVNALLLGDSALYLCASSYRQGGNYGYTFGSGTRLTVV.

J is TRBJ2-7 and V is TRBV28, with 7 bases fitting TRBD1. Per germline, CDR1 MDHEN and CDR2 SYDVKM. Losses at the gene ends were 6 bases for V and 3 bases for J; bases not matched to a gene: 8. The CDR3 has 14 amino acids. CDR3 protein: CASSPPGQFYEQYF. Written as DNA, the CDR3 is TGTGCCAGCAGCCCCCCGGGACAGTTCTACGAGCAGTACTTC.

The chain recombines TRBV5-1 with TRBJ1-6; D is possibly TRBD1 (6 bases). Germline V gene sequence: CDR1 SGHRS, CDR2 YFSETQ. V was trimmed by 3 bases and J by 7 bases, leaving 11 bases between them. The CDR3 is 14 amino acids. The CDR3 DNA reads TGCGCCAGCAGCTCTGACAGGACGAATTCACCCCTCCACTTT. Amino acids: CASSSDRTNSPLHF.

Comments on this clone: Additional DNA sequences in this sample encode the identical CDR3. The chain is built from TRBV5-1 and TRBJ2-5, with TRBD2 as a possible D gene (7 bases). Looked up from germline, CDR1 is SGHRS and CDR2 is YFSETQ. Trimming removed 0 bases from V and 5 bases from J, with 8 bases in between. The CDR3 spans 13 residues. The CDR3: CASSLGGGETQYF. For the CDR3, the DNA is TGCGCCAGCAGCTTGGGGGGGGGCGAGACCCAGTACTTC.

In nucleotides, the CDR3 is TGTGCCAGCAGCAGCAACTCGTTGGATACGCAGTATTTT. Translated: CASSSNSLDTQYF. The chain is built from TRBV7-9 and TRBJ2-3; D call uncertain. CDR3 length equals 13 residues. Trimming took 5 bases from V and 6 from J, leaving 12 bases between them. Germline V gene sequence: CDR1 SEHNR, CDR2 FQNEAQ (reference sequence).

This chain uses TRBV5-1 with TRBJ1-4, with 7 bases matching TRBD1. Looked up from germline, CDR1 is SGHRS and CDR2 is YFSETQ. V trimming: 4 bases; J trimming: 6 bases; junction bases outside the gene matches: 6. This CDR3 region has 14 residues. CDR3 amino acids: CASSPDRIDEKLFF. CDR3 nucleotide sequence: TGCGCCAGCAGCCCGGACAGGATAGATGAAAAACTGTTTTTT.

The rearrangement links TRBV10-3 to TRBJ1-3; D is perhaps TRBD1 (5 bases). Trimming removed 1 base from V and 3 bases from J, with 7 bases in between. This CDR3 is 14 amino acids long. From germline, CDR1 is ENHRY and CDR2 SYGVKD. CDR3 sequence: CAISEWGLGNTIYF. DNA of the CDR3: TGTGCCATCAGTGAGTGGGGCCTTGGAAACACCATATATTTT.

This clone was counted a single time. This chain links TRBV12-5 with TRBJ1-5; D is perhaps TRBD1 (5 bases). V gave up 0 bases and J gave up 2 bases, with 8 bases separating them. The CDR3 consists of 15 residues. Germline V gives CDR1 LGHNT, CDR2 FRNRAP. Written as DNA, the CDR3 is TGTGCTAGTGGTTTGGTAACGGGGGGCAATCAGCCCCAGCATTTT. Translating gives CASGLVTGGNQPQHF.

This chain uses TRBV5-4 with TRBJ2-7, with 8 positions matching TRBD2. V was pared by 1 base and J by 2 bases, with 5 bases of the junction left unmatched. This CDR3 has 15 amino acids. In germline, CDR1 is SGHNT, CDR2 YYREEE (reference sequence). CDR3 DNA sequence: TGTGCCAGCAGCTTGTCGGCGGGAGGTACCTACGAGCAGTACTTC. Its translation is CASSLSAGGTYEQYF.

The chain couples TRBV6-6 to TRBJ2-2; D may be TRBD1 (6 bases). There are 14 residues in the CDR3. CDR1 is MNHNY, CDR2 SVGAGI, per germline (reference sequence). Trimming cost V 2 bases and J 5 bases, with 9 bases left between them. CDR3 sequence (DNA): TGTGCCAGCAGTTACCCTAGGGGGACCGGGGAGCTGTTTTTT. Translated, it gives CASSYPRGTGELFF.

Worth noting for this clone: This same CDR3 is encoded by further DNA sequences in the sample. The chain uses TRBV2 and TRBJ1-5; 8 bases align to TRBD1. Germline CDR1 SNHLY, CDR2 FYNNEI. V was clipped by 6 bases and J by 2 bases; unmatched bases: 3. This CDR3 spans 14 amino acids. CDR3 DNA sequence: TGTGCCAGCAGCGAGACAGGGGGCAATCAGCCCCAGCATTTT. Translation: CASSETGGNQPQHF.

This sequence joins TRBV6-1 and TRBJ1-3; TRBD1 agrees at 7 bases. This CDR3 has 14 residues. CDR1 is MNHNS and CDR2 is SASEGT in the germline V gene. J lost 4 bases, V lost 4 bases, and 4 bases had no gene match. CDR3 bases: TGTGCCAGCAGTGCCGACAGGGCGGGAAACACCATATATTTT. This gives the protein CASSADRAGNTIYF.